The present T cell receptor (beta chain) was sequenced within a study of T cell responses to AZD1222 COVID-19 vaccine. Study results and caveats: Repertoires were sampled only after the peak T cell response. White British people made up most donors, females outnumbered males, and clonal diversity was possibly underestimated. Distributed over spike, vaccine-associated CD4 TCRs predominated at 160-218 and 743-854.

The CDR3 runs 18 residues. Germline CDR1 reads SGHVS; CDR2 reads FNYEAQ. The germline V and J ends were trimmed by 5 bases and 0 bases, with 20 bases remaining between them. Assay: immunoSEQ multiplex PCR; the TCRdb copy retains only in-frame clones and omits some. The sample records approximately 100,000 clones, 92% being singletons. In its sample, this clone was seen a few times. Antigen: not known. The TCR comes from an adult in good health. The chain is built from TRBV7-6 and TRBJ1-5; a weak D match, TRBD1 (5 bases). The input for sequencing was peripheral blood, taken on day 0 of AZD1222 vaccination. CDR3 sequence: CASSAGTWGGYSNQPQHF. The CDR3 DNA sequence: TGTGCCAGCAGCGCAGGGACCTGGGGAGGCTATAGCAATCAGCCCCAGCATTTT.